A selection of T cell receptor beta chains follows, all from one sample in a study of T-cell reconstitution after alpha-beta-depleted transplantation in children. TCRdb itself ran the PCR reads through MiXCR, one entry per CDR3 protein. This table has under 450,000 distinct CDR3 sequences, 15% to 20% appearing once. Source: PBMCs, mostly from graft donor cells, taken 360 days after TCRalphabeta/CD19-depleted stem cell transplant. These receptors originate from a boy under two years old who had a stem cell transplant for Wiskott-Aldrich syndrome, so the T cells may come from the graft donor. CDR3s include the opening cysteine and the closing phenylalanine or tryptophan.

v_call	cdr3_aa
TRBV29-1	CSVSLGRGYEQYF
TRBV30	CAWNKLAGGFYEQYF
TRBV6-6	CASSYYEQYF
TRBV29-1	CSVYPLREGGTQYF
TRBV4-1	CASSQALAGVVDEQFF
TRBV5-1	CASSFDRAAGANVLTF
TRBV24-1	CATSTGQGMKTQYF
TRBV7-9	CASSGSTGLGGTEAFF
TRBV4-2	CASRQGLYNEQFF
TRBV12-3/TRBV12-4	CASSSSKNIQYF
TRBV29-1	CSVGDRGSTDTQYF
TRBV5-1	CASSSYRGQETQYF
TRBV10-3	CAISESGREVTEAFF
TRBV10-3	CAISESYRNYEQYF
TRBV10-3	CAISRRGTGADTGELFF
TRBV15	CATSLMDAGDTQYF
TRBV7-2	CASSLSFRLVGNEQFF
TRBV29-1	CSVDVGLRGEDEQFF
TRBV20-1	CSASIPGTDSNQPQHF
TRBV29-1	CSVAGLRSLFF
TRBV20-1	CSASRRSGSRDEQFF
TRBV7-2	CASSSRDTGAYEQYF
TRBV12-3/TRBV12-4	CASSFVKEDGYTF
TRBV4-1	CASSQDGGSSYNEQFF
TRBV7-9	CASPGTANTGELFF
TRBV12-3/TRBV12-4	CASSLRTGFAPQHF
TRBV6-2/TRBV6-3	CASSRDSTETQYF
TRBV5-1	CASSVDRVGGNIQYF
TRBV13	CASSLKGGAVRETQYF
TRBV19	CASRGRGQAGELFF
TRBV2	CASSDGLASLYEQYF
TRBV28	CASTVRTPYEQYF
TRBV6-2/TRBV6-3	CASSTDRDPDTQYF
TRBV25-1	CASSGLQGYEQYF
TRBV15	CATLLAGADTQYF
TRBV5-1	CASSPTGTGGVYEQYF
TRBV12-3/TRBV12-4	CASSLWDFPGELFF
TRBV3-1	CASSRGTEAFF
TRBV4-1	CASSQAVGELFF
TRBV7-9	CASSPPRGDYGYTF
TRBV4-2	CASSWDGFSYNEQFF
TRBV6-1	CASSEILRGQPQHF
TRBV5-4	CASSWGGGASGGAKNIQYF
TRBV5-1	CASSLPLDWNEQFF